This TCR beta chain was obtained from a study of cytotoxic CD8 clonotypes in ibrutinib-treated CLL. For the study at large: Within the patient group, eleven to twelve were relapsed/refractory and fewer than 16 treatment-naive, and approximately 17 were IGHV unmutated. Following a median about eleven months of treatment, with a range of 6 to 36, response samples were taken. Study-wide points: Clonality correlated strongly with circulating CD8+ T cells and exceeded age-matched healthy donors at baseline.

Of note for this clone: Its antigen is not known.

Libraries were prepared by immunoSEQ multiplex PCR; TCRdb keeps only in-frame clonotypes and omits some of them. The sample carries 5,500 or so clones, around two thirds recorded once. The TCR beta libraries used 2 to 2.5 micrograms of genomic DNA that came from cryopreserved PBMCs. From germline, CDR1 is SGHNT and CDR2 YYREEE (reference sequence). V was clipped by 4 bases and J by 5 bases; unmatched bases: 3. There are 13 residues in the CDR3. The sample in question was PBMCs, obtained before ibrutinib treatment. The receptor's source is a human donor with chronic lymphocytic leukemia. This chain connects TRBV5-4 to TRBJ2-7, with 10 bases matching TRBD1. CDR3 nucleotide sequence: TGTGCCAGCAGCCGGACAGGGGGGGACGAGCAGTACTTC. Translated: CASSRTGGDEQYF.